This T cell receptor beta chain was obtained from a study of blood T cell repertoires in COVID-19. Study as a whole: Researchers got acute and convalescent COVID-19 samples from the United States, Italy and Spain.

Germline loops: CDR1 SQVTM, CDR2 ANQGSEA. The CDR3 is 17 amino acids. The V gene end was trimmed by 0 bases and the J gene end by 1 base; junction bases not matched to a gene: 8. Authors' analysis steps: For nucleated cells, counts were estimated from reference gene primer amplification. Profiled with immunoSEQ multiplex PCR; TCRdb holds only in-frame clones, not every one. V and J calls and clone size follow that table, whereas D and trimming were derived from the DNA. The sample holds approximately 110,000 clones, around 91% seen once. The V and J genes are TRBV29-1 and TRBJ2-1; TRBD1 agrees at 8 bases. The clonotype originates from a woman over 75 with acute or convalescent COVID-19. Sequenced material: peripheral blood. For the CDR3, the DNA is TGCAGCGTTGAAGAGCTTTTGGACAGGGTTTCCTACAATGAGCAGTTCTTC. The encoded protein is CSVEELLDRVSYNEQFF.